Below, 3 T cell receptor beta chains from the same sample are listed, as sequenced in a study of cytomegalovirus exposure and HLA in healthy donors. This PCR relied on a set of 60 Vbeta primers and 13 Jbeta primers. TCRdb's copy holds only in-frame clones and misses some; the assay was immunoSEQ multiplex PCR. The sample has 75,000 to 100,000 clones, 73% seen once. The source material was PBMCs. The receptors derive from a man in his forties or fifties in good health and CMV-seronegative.

V gene TRBV28 combines with J gene TRBJ1-5; possibly TRBD1 for D (5 bases). This CDR3 is built from 13 residues. V was trimmed by 6 bases and J by 1 base, leaving 7 bases between them. Germline-derived CDR1 and CDR2 are MDHEN and SYDVKM. CDR3: CASRRQSNQPQHF. For the CDR3, the DNA is TGTGCCAGCAGGCGACAGAGCAATCAGCCCCAGCATTTT.

By share, this clone counts as medium-sized. The chain carries TRBV6-4 and TRBJ2-2; weak D call: TRBD2 (5 bases). The CDR3 is made up of 14 amino acids. CDR1 is MRHNA and CDR2 is SNTAGT in the germline V gene. Trimming removed 2 bases at V and 3 bases at J, with 7 bases between. The CDR3 DNA reads TGTGCCAGCAGTGACCACGGGGACACCGGGGAGCTGTTTTTT. Amino acids: CASSDHGDTGELFF.

This clone was detected a few times. This sequence joins TRBV25-1 and TRBJ2-5; D not certain. Germline V gene lookup returns CDR1 MGHDK and CDR2 SYGVNS. The CDR3 is made up of 11 amino acids. Trimming took off 3 bases at V and 5 bases at J, with 4 bases between the two ends. Here the CDR3 DNA reads TGTGCCAGCAGTGATGAGGAGACCCAGTACTTC. Translation: CASSDEETQYF. The full variable domain, with the rest looked up from reference TRBV25-1 and TRBJ2-5, is EADIYQTPRYLVIGTGKKITLECSQTMGHDKMYWYQQDPGMELHLIHYSYGVNSTEKGDLSSESTVSRIRTEHFPLTLESARPSHTSQYLCASSDEETQYFGPGTRLLVL.